Following are 7 T cell receptor beta chains from one sample sequenced in a study of OX40 agonist ivuxolimab in advanced cancers. Profiling relied on immunoSEQ multiplex PCR, and the TCRdb table lists in-frame clones only, not all of them. The sample yields tens of thousands of clones, less than 95% seen once. Sequences were derived from CD4+ or CD8+ T cells sorted from blood, sampled in a trial of the OX40 agonist ivuxolimab. The receptors shown here come from an adult with an advanced solid tumor such as melanoma, head and neck, liver or kidney cancer.

In this sample, this clone turned up a few times. The chain employs TRBV7-3 and TRBJ2-2; tentatively, D is TRBD1 or TRBD2 (5 bases each). CDR1 is SGHTA, CDR2 FQGTGA, per germline. V was pared by 5 bases and J by 3 bases, with 16 bases between. The CDR3 consists of 16 residues. In DNA, the CDR3 is TGTGCCAGCAGCCCGCGAGCCGGGACCCACACCGGGGAGCTGTTTTTT. As protein: CASSPRAGTHTGELFF. The entire variable domain, with the rest obtained from reference TRBV7-3 and TRBJ2-2, is as follows: GAGVSQTPSNKVTEKGKYVELRCDPISGHTALYWYRQSLGQGPEFLIYFQGTGAADDSGLPNDRFFAVRPEGSVSTLKIQRTERGDSAVYLCASSPRAGTHTGELFFGEGSRLTVL.

This sequence joins TRBV19 and TRBJ1-5; no definite D call. V was shortened by 5 bases and J by 9 bases, with 17 bases between the two germline ends. The CDR3 spans 14 residues. The germline gives CDR1 LNHDA, CDR2 SQIVND (reference sequence). The CDR3 bases are TGTGCCAGTAGTTTCGGTGATCCGACGAGGCCCCAGCATTTT. Translating it yields CASSFGDPTRPQHF.

V is TRBV5-6 and J is TRBJ1-3; TRBD1 is a possible D gene (5 bases). Trimming shortened V by 3 bases and J by 0 bases, and 7 bases separated the two germline ends. Germline V CDR1 and CDR2: SGHDT, YYEEEE. This CDR3 comprises 14 residues. CDR3 sequence (DNA): TGTGCCAGCAGCTGGACAAGCTCTGGAAACACCATATATTTT. Encoded protein: CASSWTSSGNTIYF.

This clone has just one count. The chain uses TRBV7-9 and TRBJ2-2; 12 bases are a match to TRBD2. CDR3 length: 18 residues. CDR1 and CDR2 from the germline V gene are SEHNR and FQNEAQ (reference sequence). The trim removed 2 bases at V and 7 bases at J, leaving 11 bases unmatched. CDR3 amino acids: CASSLKLAGGPFGGELFF. In DNA form, the CDR3 reads TGTGCCAGCAGCTTAAAGCTAGCGGGAGGGCCCTTCGGCGGGGAGCTGTTTTTT.

The chain recombines TRBV5-1 with TRBJ1-2; TRBD1 is a possible D gene (5 bases). V lost 0 bases and J lost 8, with 20 bases in between. Germline V gene sequence: CDR1 SGHRS, CDR2 YFSETQ. CDR3 size: 16 residues. The CDR3 is CASSLAPGLQAEGYTF. The DNA for the CDR3 is TGCGCCAGCAGCTTGGCCCCGGGTTTACAGGCGGAGGGCTACACCTTC.

The V and J genes are TRBV19 and TRBJ1-5; D gene uncertain. This CDR3 comprises 13 residues. V gave up 7 bases and J gave up 3 bases, with 10 bases separating them. CDR1 is LNHDA, CDR2 SQIVND, per germline (reference sequence). The CDR3 DNA reads as TGTGCCAGTAAAGAGACGCACAATCAGCCCCAGCATTTT. Amino acids: CASKETHNQPQHF.

This sequence joins TRBV21-1 and TRBJ1-4. TRBV21-1 is designated a pseudogene. The length of the CDR3 is 15 residues. DNA of the CDR3: TGTGCCGCCAGCGCGGAGGCAGCCACTAATGAAAAACTGTTTTTT. Translating gives CAASAEAATNEKLFF.